This T cell receptor (beta chain) derives from a study of shared clonotypes between healthy human individuals (TCRdb year 2020). Turning to the overall study: A few men and a couple of women, aged 18 to 49 years, made up the cohort. For each donor, CD4 naive and CD4 memory were each run on three plates, CD8 naive on two plates, and CD8 memory on one plate. The study deeply sequenced blood TCR repertoires of about 5 healthy adults to estimate repertoire size and the extent of clonotype sharing between individuals. To increase sequencing depth and limit assay-specific biases, TCR repertoire library preparation and sequencing were carried out by different laboratories using diverse techniques. Between about 0.9 and 10 billion PBMCs per donor were obtained by leukapheresis.

TCR CDR3 regions were amplified from genomic DNA by multiplex PCR using the deep immunoSEQ assay. For each cell subset, the extracted genomic DNA was distributed evenly across all wells of several immunoSEQ 96-well plates, and each plate served as one replicate. For sorted subsets, each replicate PCR was loaded with 200 ng genomic DNA, equivalent to about 30,000 T cell genomes. Purified libraries were measured with a Qubit 3.0 fluorometer, size-checked on a Bioanalyzer 2100, and measured again with the KAPA Library Quantification kit. Every immunoSEQ 96-well plate was sequenced on a separate single-read 150-cycle Illumina NextSeq 550 flow cell. Concerning the study's data processing: The immunoSEQ output contained only junctional sequences without quality scores, so filtering could not match that applied to full-length reads. Sequences were annotated with PyIR, a Python wrapper for IgBLAST v1.9, using IMGT germline references to assign V/J genes and CDR3. Reads were filtered out if the reads had weak V/J assignments (E-value above 1e-6), no CDR3, stop codons, out-of-frame junctions, or ambiguous translated residues. A V3J clonotype was defined by an identical inferred V gene, J gene, and CDR3 amino acid sequence. The percentage overlap between two repertoires was calculated by dividing the number of shared unique clonotypes by the size of the smaller repertoire. RTK rarefaction, the Chao1 estimator, and Recon v2.1 estimates of unobserved clonotypes were used to assess repertoire richness. Generation probabilities were computed with OLGA for all TCRbeta clonotypes obtained by the gDNA method from several donors. The source is immuneACCESS, and TCRdb retained only in-frame sequences with V and J called. Part of the clones is not carried over; for the studies checked, unresolved V genes explain less than half of this, and the remainder is unexplained. V, J and clone size are taken as reported in that table, and D and trimming were inferred from the DNA itself. This sample comprises about 2.5 million clones, 92% of them detected only once. More than 0.35% of the sample belongs to the ten largest clones.

Points on this clone: It lacks a known antigen. No base quality values were provided; no much bigger clone lies one nucleotide off.

Study-wide findings and limitations: Incomplete sequencing was indicated by rarefaction of sorted-subset datasets, despite the large sequencing depth. The small number of donors limited the genetic and exposure-history diversity represented. Compared with non-shared clonotypes, clonotypes shared by all four sorted-subset donors had higher generation probabilities. Across a few donors, approximately 4.6% of naive CD4, roughly 3.5% of naive CD8, 2.3% of memory CD4, and 0.4% of memory CD8 clonotypes were shared. Pairwise subsampling indicated that sequencing depth was expected to affect the degree of clonotype sharing among donors. Larger estimated clonotype richness was generally found for naive subsets than for memory subsets. Sampling was limited to blood, and TCR repertoires in tissue likely differ from TCR repertoires in blood.

There are 14 amino acids in the CDR3, from cysteine to phenylalanine inclusive. The entry retains the CDR3 DNA only, 42 bases that are in frame from base 1. Trimmed from V: 4 bases; trimmed from J: 16 bases; junction bases lacking a gene match: 13. Per the germline V gene (reference sequence), LNHDA is the CDR1 and SQIVND is the CDR2. The donors were healthy, HIV-negative adults who had no recently reported acute infections or vaccinations. Every donor was a Caucasian adult living in Nashville, Tennessee, USA. CD4+ T cells were enriched by magnetic negative selection, after which naive cells were positively selected on CD45RA and the negative fraction was taken as the memory subset. Blood was collected by leukapheresis, and PBMCs were isolated by Ficoll-Histopaque density gradient centrifugation and then cryopreserved in liquid nitrogen vapor phase. Analytical flow cytometry was used to check the purity and quantity of every magnetically sorted T cell population. Genomic DNA was isolated from every sorted fraction and measured by UV absorbance on a Nanodrop 2000c.

Sample: naive CD4+ T cells from PBMCs. The sample's cell subset or site, from its label and the paper: CD45RA+ positively selected. The TCR was taken from a man aged 18-30 years in good health. Some clones in this sample may be carry-over from other donors' samples. The V gene is TRBV19 and the J gene is TRBJ1-4; 9 bases in the middle match TRBD1. The DNA sequence is TGTGCCAGTAGTAGGAGGACAGGGGTCGCCTTTCAGTTTTTT. This codes for CASSRRTGVAFQFF.